This T cell receptor beta chain is from a study of somatic mutations in cytotoxic T cells in rheumatoid arthritis. The CD4+ and CD8+ fractions came from positive magnetic bead selection and were purity-checked by flow cytometry. CDR3 length equals 18 residues. Per the germline V gene, CDR1 is MGHRA and CDR2 is YSYEKL. V was clipped by 0 bases and J by 1 base, with 18 bases between them. The method was immunoSEQ multiplex PCR; TCRdb's version includes in-frame clones alone and lacks a portion of them. The sample yields about 18,000 clones, approximately 80% seen once. This receptor was identified in an adult with rheumatoid arthritis. The chain joins TRBV4-1 to TRBJ1-1; a possible D gene is TRBD1 (5 bases). The sequenced sample consisted of CD8+ T cells sorted from blood. In nucleotides, the CDR3 is TGCGCCAGCAGCCAAGATTCGGTGAGCTGGGGGACGAACACTGAAGCTTTCTTT. This encodes CASSQDSVSWGTNTEAFF.